A single sample gave rise to the 2 T cell receptor beta chains below, sequenced in a study of prognosis after radiotherapy for stage I lung cancer. Genomic DNA served as the source from which two-round multiplex PCR generated TCR beta CDR3 amplicons. Initially, in first-round PCR, primers specific to each TRBV and TRBJ gene were used. TCRdb ran MiXCR on the multiplex PCR reads and lists one entry per CDR3 protein. The sample consists of over 10,000 distinct CDR3 sequences, less than 50% of them appearing once. The source was PBMCs, collected before or after stereotactic body radiation therapy (not recorded which). These receptors were obtained from a donor at least 50 years old with non-small cell lung cancer.

A word on this clonotype: Compared with germline, one end of the junction differs, possibly owing to a read error. The chain couples TRBV10-3 to TRBJ2-5, with 10 bases that match TRBD2. The CDR3 covers 17 residues. Germline V CDR1 and CDR2: ENHRY, SYGVKD. The CDR3 here is CAISEPPLAGAQKTQYF. The CDR3 DNA sequence: TGTGCGATCAGTGAGCCCCCTCTAGCGGGAGCCCAAAAGACCCAGTACTTC.

A note on this clonotype: One base separates it from a far larger clone, so it is likely a read error. The CDR3 sequence is CASSLSWNEQYF. Here the CDR3 DNA reads TGTGCCAGCAGTTTATCATGGAACGAGCAGTACTTC. The genes are TRBV28 and TRBJ2-3; D not resolved. The last part of the DNA fits TRBJ2-7 better; the J call may be wrong. The germline CDR1 and CDR2 sequences are MDHEN and SYDVKM. CDR3 length: 12 amino acids.